A selection of T cell receptor beta chains follows, all from one sample in a study of shared clonotypes between healthy human individuals. Clones were read by immunoSEQ multiplex PCR, and TCRdb kept only the in-frame ones, dropping some. The sample yields around 2.1 million clones, 90% to 97% seen once. The material sequenced was naive CD4+ T cells sorted from blood. The receptors derive from a man aged 18 to 35 in good health. Each CDR3 is given with its conserved first and last residue. D genes are given only for firm matches. Expanded clones get a size class; other rows say once, few or many, or leave the size out.

v_gene,abundance,j_gene,d_gene,CDR3nt,CDR3aa
TRBV7-2,once,TRBJ2-5,-,TGTGCCAGCAGCCGTCTAGGCGGGGTCGGCGAGACCCAGTACTTC,CASSRLGGVGETQYF
TRBV6-8,-,TRBJ1-2,TRBD1,TGTGCCAGCAGCCATACAGGGGGCCAGACTGGTGGCTACACCTTC,CASSHTGGQTGGYTF
TRBV5-6,-,TRBJ1-6,-,TGTGCCAGCAGCCCGGCACAGACCCCCTATAATTCACCCCTCCACTTT,CASSPAQTPYNSPLHF
TRBV19,-,TRBJ2-7,TRBD1,TGTGCCAGTAGTTTCGACAGGGCAGGGTACGAGCAGTACTTC,CASSFDRAGYEQYF
TRBV9,-,TRBJ2-5,TRBD2,TGTGCCAGCAGCGCGGGACTAGCGAACAGAGAGACCCAGTACTTC,CASSAGLANRETQYF
TRBV7-8,once,TRBJ1-4,-,TGTGCCAGCAGCCCTCAGGGCACTTGGGAAAAACTGTTTTTT,CASSPQGTWEKLFF
TRBV6-1,-,TRBJ1-6,-,TGTGCCAGCACAGGGAGAGGGAATTCACCCCTCCACTTT,CASTGRGNSPLHF
TRBV5-6,-,TRBJ1-6,TRBD1,TGTGCCAGCAGCTTGGCGGGCGGCCAAGGACAGGGGTATTCACCCCTCCACTTT,CASSLAGGQGQGYSPLHF
TRBV27,-,TRBJ2-7,TRBD1,TGTGCCAGCAGTCCCCAGCTTCCAGGGGGCGGTACGTACGAGCAGTACTTC,CASSPQLPGGGTYEQYF
TRBV5-4,-,TRBJ2-2,TRBD1,TGTGCCAGCAGCTGGACAGGAAACACCGGGGAGCTGTTTTTT,CASSWTGNTGELFF
TRBV30,-,TRBJ2-2,-,TGTGCCTGGACGGCACGTCTATTTCTACCCCTCGGGGAGCTGTTTTTT,CAWTARLFLPLGELFF
TRBV10-1,-,TRBJ2-1,-,TGCGCCAGCAGTGAGTCCGGTGAGCAGTTCTTC,CASSESGEQFF
TRBV30,once,TRBJ2-1,TRBD2,TGTGCCTGGAGTAGTCGGGCCGGGGGGTCAAGGGATGAGCAGTTCTTC,CAWSSRAGGSRDEQFF
TRBV10-1,-,TRBJ2-7,-,TGCGCCAGCAGTGAGGGGCGGATCTCCTACGAGCAGTACTTC,CASSEGRISYEQYF
TRBV7-9,-,TRBJ1-1,-,TGTGCCAGCAGCTCCTTTCATAGGAACACTGAAGCTTTCTTT,CASSSFHRNTEAFF
TRBV5-1,once,TRBJ2-5,-,TGCGCCAGCAGAGCCGAGGAGAGGGAGACCCAGTACTTC,CASRAEERETQYF
TRBV5-1,-,TRBJ2-7,-,TGCGCCAGCAGCTTGGACCCAGGGGTAGAGTCCGAGCAGTACTTC,CASSLDPGVESEQYF
TRBV28,-,TRBJ2-1,-,TGTGCCAGCAGGTCGGAAAATGAGCAGTTCTTC,CASRSENEQFF
TRBV30,-,TRBJ2-7,TRBD1,TGTGCCTGGAGTGGTATACGGGACAGTAAATACGAGCAGTACTTC,CAWSGIRDSKYEQYF
TRBV5-1,-,TRBJ2-7,TRBD1,TGCGCCAGCAGCTCAGGACCGGGACAGTACGAGCAGTACTTC,CASSSGPGQYEQYF
TRBV18,-,TRBJ2-7,TRBD1,TGTGCCAGCTCGCGGACGGCGGGACAGGGGAGGAGCGAGCAGTACTTC,CASSRTAGQGRSEQYF
TRBV7-9,-,TRBJ1-6,TRBD1,TGTGCCAGCAGCTTAGGGGACAGGGGGTTGGGTTCACCCCTCCACTTT,CASSLGDRGLGSPLHF
TRBV19,-,TRBJ2-5,TRBD1,TGTGCCAGTAGTTTACGGACAGGAGAGACCCAGTACTTC,CASSLRTGETQYF
TRBV7-9,-,TRBJ2-7,TRBD1,TGTGCCAGCAGCTCGACAGGGGTCGAGCAGTACTTC,CASSSTGVEQYF
TRBV2,-,TRBJ1-2,-,TGTGCCAGCAGGAATCCGGGGGCCAACTATGGCTACACCTTC,CASRNPGANYGYTF
TRBV10-3,-,TRBJ2-7,TRBD1,TGTGCCATCAAACCGGGACAGGCATCCTACGAGCAGTACTTC,CAIKPGQASYEQYF
TRBV7-2,-,TRBJ2-1,-,TGTGCCAGCAGCAGAGTAGTCTCCTACAATGAGCAGTTCTTC,CASSRVVSYNEQFF
TRBV2,-,TRBJ1-2,-,TGTGCCAGCAGTGAGCGGGCCGTTGGGGGGAACTATGGCTACACCTTC,CASSERAVGGNYGYTF
TRBV7-2,-,TRBJ2-2,TRBD2,TGTGCCAGCACCGCCGGACTAGCGGGATCCACCGGGGAGCTGTTTTTT,CASTAGLAGSTGELFF
TRBV7-9,once,TRBJ2-7,-,TGTGCCAGCAGCTTTACCGGGACGAAAAGGCCTTACGAGCAGTACTTC,CASSFTGTKRPYEQYF
TRBV27,-,TRBJ2-7,TRBD1,TGTGCCAGCAGTTTACTAGGACAGGGCTCCTACGAGCAGTACTTC,CASSLLGQGSYEQYF
TRBV2,-,TRBJ2-5,-,TGTGCCAGCAGAGTTGTGAGAGAGACCCAGTACTTC,CASRVVRETQYF
TRBV6-5,-,TRBJ1-5,-,TGTGCCAGCAGGACGGAAAATCAGCCCCAGCATTTT,CASRTENQPQHF
TRBV4-1,-,TRBJ2-7,-,TGCGCCAGCAGCCAAGCCCTAGCTCCTAACTACGAGCAGTACTTC,CASSQALAPNYEQYF
TRBV25-1,few,TRBJ1-6,-,TGTGCCAGCAGTCGGACAGCTAATTCACCCCTCCACTTT,CASSRTANSPLHF
TRBV5-1,-,TRBJ2-7,-,TGCGCCAGCAGCTTGGGGGGTGTCAACCCCGAGCAGTACTTC,CASSLGGVNPEQYF
TRBV4-3,-,TRBJ2-3,-,TGCGCCAGCAGCCAAGGAAGGCAGCGTAGCACAGATACGCAGTATTTT,CASSQGRQRSTDTQYF
TRBV5-1,once,TRBJ2-1,TRBD1,TGCGCCAGCAGCTCTGGACAGGGTTTCTACAATGAGCAGTTCTTC,CASSSGQGFYNEQFF
TRBV9,-,TRBJ1-2,-,TGTGCCAGCAGCGAAAGGGGGTTCTATGGCTACACCTTC,CASSERGFYGYTF
TRBV18,-,TRBJ2-1,TRBD2,TGTGCCAGCTCACAACTAGCGGGAGAGACTGATGAGCAGTTCTTC,CASSQLAGETDEQFF
TRBV5-1,-,TRBJ2-3,TRBD2,TGCGCCAGAATGAGCGGGGGGGCCGGAGAAGGGACAGATACGCAGTATTTT,CARMSGGAGEGTDTQYF
TRBV2,-,TRBJ1-4,-,TGTGCCAGCAGTGAGTCGGGGGTGGCGGAAAAACTGTTTTTT,CASSESGVAEKLFF
TRBV5-4,-,TRBJ2-1,TRBD2,TGTGCCAGCAGCCCAAGACAGGGATCTAGCGGGAGTGGTGAGCAGTTCTTC,CASSPRQGSSGSGEQFF
TRBV7-9,-,TRBJ2-5,TRBD2,TGTGCCAGCAGCCGTGGACTAGCGGGAGGGGGAGAGACCCAGTACTTC,CASSRGLAGGGETQYF
TRBV10-3,-,TRBJ1-6,-,TGTGCCATCAGTGAGGGGCGGGTGGGCCATAATTCACCCCTCCACTTT,CAISEGRVGHNSPLHF
TRBV18,-,TRBJ1-5,TRBD1,TGTGCCAGCTCACCGGACAGGACCCCGCGTAAGCAGCCCCAGCATTTT,CASSPDRTPRKQPQHF
TRBV6-1,-,TRBJ1-4,TRBD1,TGTGCCAGCAGTGTCCAGGGGGCTCATGAAAAACTGTTTTTT,CASSVQGAHEKLFF
TRBV5-1,-,TRBJ2-5,-,TGCGCCAGCAGCCCGGGGGAGTTAATGCAAGAGACCCAGTACTTC,CASSPGELMQETQYF
TRBV30,-,TRBJ2-7,-,TGTGCCTGGAGTAAGGGCCTAGAACTCGAGCAGTACTTC,CAWSKGLELEQYF
TRBV7-7,-,TRBJ2-2,-,TGTGCAACCCGGGGACCCTTGGGGGAGCTGTTTTTT,CATRGPLGELFF
TRBV7-2,-,TRBJ2-2,-,TGTGCCAGCAGCATCACTACAGCGAACACCGGGGAGCTGTTTTTT,CASSITTANTGELFF